What follows is one TCR beta chain and its context. Antigen: not known. These data originate in a study of Ad26.COV2.S vaccination and SARS-CoV-2 variants. Study information: Once or twice, 56 days apart, Ad26.COV2.S was delivered intramuscularly.

Study outcomes and limitations: After vaccination, substantial breadth of spike-specific CD8+ and CD4+ responses was reported.

Clones were sequenced by immunoSEQ multiplex PCR, and TCRdb holds only the in-frame ones, with some missing. The repertoire has 350,000 to 600,000 clones, approximately 90% of them found once; the top ten carry 1.7%. Treatment defined: 19 received Ad26.COV2.S at low or high dose, single or two shots; about 5 received placebo; per-sample allocation not given. Each sample was drawn 63 days after the first injection (of vaccine or placebo). The CDR3 sequence is 14 residues long. V was cut by 4 bases and J by 9 bases, with 19 bases left in between. From germline, CDR1 is SGHNT and CDR2 YYREEE (reference sequence).

Source: peripheral blood, taken in a trial of Ad26.COV2.S vaccine versus placebo. This TCR was recovered from a person between 18 and 65 years old who received the Ad26.COV2.S COVID-19 vaccine or a placebo. V usage is TRBV5-4 and J usage is TRBJ1-1, with TRBD1 as a possible D gene (6 bases). This CDR3 is CASSQQTGFRKAFF. CDR3 nucleotides: TGTGCCAGCAGCCAGCAGACAGGATTCCGAAAAGCTTTCTTT.